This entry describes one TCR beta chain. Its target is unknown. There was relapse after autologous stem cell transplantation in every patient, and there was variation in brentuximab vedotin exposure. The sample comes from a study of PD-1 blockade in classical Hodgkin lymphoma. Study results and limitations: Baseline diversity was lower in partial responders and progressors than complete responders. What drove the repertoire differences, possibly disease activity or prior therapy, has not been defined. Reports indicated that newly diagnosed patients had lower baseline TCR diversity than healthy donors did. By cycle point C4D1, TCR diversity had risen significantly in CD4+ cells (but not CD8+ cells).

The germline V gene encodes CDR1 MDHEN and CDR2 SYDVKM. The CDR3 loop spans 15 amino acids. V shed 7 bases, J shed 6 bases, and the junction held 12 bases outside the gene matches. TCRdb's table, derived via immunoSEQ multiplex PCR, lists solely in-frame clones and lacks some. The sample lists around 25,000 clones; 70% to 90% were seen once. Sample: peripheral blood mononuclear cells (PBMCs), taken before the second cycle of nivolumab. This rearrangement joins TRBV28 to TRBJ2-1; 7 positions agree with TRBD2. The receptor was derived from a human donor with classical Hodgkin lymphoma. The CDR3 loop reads CASTDRDYRANEQFF. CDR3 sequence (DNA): TGTGCCAGCACCGACCGGGACTATCGGGCCAATGAGCAGTTCTTC.